This T cell receptor (beta chain) stems from a study of T cell repertoires in cytomegalovirus infection. The CDR3 runs 16 residues. The V gene lost 7 bases and the J gene lost 0 bases, with 19 bases spanning the gap. Germline-derived CDR1 and CDR2 are MNHEY and SMNVEV (reference sequence). This clonotype turned up a few times. TCRdb used MiXCR to reprocess the reads, holding one entry per CDR3 protein. The data hold hundreds of thousands of distinct CDR3 sequences, with around a tenth observed a single time. This TCR was recovered from a human donor in good health (CMV status not recorded). Some clones in this sample may be carry-over from other donors' samples. The sample taken for sequencing was PBMCs. This chain uses TRBV27 with TRBJ2-7; TRBD2 might be the D (6 bases). The CDR3 region has the DNA TGTGCCAGCACGATTCACGAGCGGGCCTCCTCCTACGAGCAGTACTTC. Encoded protein: CASTIHERASSYEQYF.